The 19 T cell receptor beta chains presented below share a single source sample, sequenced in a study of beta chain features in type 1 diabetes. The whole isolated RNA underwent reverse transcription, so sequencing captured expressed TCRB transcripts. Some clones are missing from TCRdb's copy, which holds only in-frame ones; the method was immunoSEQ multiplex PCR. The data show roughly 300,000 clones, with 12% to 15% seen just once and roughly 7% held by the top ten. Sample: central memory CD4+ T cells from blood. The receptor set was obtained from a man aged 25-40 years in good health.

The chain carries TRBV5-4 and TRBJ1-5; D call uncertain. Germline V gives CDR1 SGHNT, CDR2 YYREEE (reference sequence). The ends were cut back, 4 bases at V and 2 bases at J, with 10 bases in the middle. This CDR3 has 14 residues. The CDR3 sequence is CASSGSGGNQPQHF. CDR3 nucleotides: TGTGCCAGCAGCGGAAGTGGGGGCAATCAGCCCCAGCATTTT. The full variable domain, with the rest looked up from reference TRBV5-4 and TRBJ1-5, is ETGVTQSPTHLIKTRGQQVTLRCSSQSGHNTVSWYQQALGQGPQFIFQYYREEENGRGNFPPRFSGLQFPNYSSELNVNALELDDSALYLCASSGSGGNQPQHFGDGTRLSIL.

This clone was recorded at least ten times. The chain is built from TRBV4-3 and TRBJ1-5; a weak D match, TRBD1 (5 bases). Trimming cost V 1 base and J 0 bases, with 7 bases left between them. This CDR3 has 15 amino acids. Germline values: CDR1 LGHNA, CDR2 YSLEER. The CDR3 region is CASSQAGHSNQPQHF. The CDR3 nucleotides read TGCGCCAGCAGCCAAGCCGGACATAGCAATCAGCCCCAGCATTTT.

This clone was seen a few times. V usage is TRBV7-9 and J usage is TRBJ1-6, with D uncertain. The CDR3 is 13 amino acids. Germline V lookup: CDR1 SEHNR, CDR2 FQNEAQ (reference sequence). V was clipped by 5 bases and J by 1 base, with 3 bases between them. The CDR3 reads CASSRSYNSPLHF. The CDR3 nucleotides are TGTGCCAGCAGCCGTTCCTATAATTCACCCCTCCACTTT.

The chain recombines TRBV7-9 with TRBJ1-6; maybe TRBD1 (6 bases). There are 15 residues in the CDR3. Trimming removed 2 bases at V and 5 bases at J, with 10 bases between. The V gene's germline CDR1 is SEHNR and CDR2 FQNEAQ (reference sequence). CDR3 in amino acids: CASSLLDSHNSPLHF. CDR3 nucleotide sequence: TGTGCCAGCAGCTTACTGGACAGTCATAATTCACCCCTCCACTTT.

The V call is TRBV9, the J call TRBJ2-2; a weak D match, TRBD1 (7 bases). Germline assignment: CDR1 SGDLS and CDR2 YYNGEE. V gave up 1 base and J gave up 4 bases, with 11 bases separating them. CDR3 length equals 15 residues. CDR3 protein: CASSVTGDSTGELFF. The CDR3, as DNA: TGTGCCAGCAGCGTAACAGGGGACTCCACCGGGGAGCTGTTTTTT.

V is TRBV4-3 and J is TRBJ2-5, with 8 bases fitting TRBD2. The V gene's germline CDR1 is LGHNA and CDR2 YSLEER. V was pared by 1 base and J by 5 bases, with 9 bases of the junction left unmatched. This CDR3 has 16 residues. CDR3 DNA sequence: TGCGCCAGCAGCCAAGGGTTTCGGGGGGGCCGGGAGACCCAGTACTTC. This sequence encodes CASSQGFRGGRETQYF.

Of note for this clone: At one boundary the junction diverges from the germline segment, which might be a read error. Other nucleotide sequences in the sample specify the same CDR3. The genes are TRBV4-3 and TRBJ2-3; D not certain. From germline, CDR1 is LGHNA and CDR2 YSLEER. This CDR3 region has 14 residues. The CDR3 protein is CASSQEGWWDTQYF. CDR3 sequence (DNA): TGCGCCAGCAGCCAAGAGGGGTGGTGGGATACGCAGTACTTT.

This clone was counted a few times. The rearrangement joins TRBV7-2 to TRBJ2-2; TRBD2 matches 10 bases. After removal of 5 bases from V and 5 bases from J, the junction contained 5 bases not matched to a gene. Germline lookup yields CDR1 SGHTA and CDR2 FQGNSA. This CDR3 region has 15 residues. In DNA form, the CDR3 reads TGTGCCAGCAGCCCATCTAGCGGGAGAACCGGGGAGCTGTTTTTT. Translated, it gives CASSPSSGRTGELFF.

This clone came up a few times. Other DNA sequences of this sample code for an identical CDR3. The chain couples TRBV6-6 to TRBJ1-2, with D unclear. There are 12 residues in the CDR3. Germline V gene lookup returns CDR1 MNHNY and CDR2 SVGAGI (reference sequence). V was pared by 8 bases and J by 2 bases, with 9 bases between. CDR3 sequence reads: CASSSSNYGYTF. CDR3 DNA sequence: TGTGCCAGCTCTAGTTCGAACTATGGCTACACCTTC.

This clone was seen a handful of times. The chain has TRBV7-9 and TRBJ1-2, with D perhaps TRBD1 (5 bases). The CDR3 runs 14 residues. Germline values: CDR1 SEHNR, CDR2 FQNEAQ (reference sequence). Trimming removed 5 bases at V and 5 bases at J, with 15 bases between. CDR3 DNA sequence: TGTGCCAGCAGCGAGATGGGGCAAGCTTATGGCTACACCTTC. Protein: CASSEMGQAYGYTF.

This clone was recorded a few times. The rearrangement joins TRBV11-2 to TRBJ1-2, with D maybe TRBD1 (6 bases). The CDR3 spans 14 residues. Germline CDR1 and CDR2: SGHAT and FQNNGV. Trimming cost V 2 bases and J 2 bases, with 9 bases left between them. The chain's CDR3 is CASSLHRANYGYTF. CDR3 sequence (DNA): TGTGCCAGCAGCTTACACAGGGCGAACTATGGCTACACCTTC. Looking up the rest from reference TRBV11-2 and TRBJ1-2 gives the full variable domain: EAGVAQSPRYKIIEKRQSVAFWCNPISGHATLYWYQQILGQGPKLLIQFQNNGVVDDSQLPKDRFSAERLKGVDSTLKIQPAKLEDSAVYLCASSLHRANYGYTFGSGTRLTVV.

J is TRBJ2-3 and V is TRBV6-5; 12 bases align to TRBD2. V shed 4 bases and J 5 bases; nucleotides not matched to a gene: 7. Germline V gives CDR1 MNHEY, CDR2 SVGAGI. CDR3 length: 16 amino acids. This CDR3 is CASSSLAGGQRDTQYF. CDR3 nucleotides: TGTGCCAGCAGTTCCCTAGCGGGAGGGCAGAGAGATACGCAGTATTTT.

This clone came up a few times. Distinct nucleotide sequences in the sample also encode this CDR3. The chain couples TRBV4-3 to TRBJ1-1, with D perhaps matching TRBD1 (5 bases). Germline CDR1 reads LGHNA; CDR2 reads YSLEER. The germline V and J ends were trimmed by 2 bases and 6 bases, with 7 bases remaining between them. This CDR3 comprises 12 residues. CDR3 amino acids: CASSQRGSEAFF. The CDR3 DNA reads TGCGCCAGCAGCCAAAGGGGATCTGAAGCTTTCTTT.

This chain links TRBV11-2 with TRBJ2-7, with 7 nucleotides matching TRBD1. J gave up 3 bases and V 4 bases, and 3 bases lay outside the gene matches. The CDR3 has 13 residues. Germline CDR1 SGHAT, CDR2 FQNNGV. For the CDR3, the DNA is TGTGCCAGCAGCTACCGACAGGGCTACGAGCAGTACGTC. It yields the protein CASSYRQGYEQYV.

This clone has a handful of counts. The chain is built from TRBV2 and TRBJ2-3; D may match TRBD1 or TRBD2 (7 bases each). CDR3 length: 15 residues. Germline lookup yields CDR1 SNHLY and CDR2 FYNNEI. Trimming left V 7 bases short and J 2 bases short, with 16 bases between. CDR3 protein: CASTAGGGITDTQYF. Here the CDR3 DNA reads TGTGCCAGCACCGCAGGGGGGGGGATCACAGATACGCAGTATTTT.

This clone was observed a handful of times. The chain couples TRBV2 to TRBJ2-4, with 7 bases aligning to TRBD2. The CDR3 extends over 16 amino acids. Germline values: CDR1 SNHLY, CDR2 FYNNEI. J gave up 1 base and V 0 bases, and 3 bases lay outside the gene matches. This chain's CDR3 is CASSEAGGPAKNIQYF. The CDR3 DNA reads TGTGCCAGCAGTGAAGCGGGAGGGCCGGCCAAAAACATTCAGTACTTC. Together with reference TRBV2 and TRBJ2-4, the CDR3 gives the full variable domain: EPEVTQTPSHQVTQMGQEVILRCVPISNHLYFYWYRQILGQKVEFLVSFYNNEISEKSEIFDDQFSVERPDGSNFTLKIRSTKLEDSAMYFCASSEAGGPAKNIQYFGAGTRLSVL.

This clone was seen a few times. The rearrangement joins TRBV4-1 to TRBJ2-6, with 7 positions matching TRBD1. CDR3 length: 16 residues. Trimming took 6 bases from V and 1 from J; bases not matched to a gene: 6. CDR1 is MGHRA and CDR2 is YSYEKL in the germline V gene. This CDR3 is CASSIDRVSGANVLTF. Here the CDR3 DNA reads TGCGCCAGCAGTATCGACAGGGTGTCTGGGGCCAACGTCCTGACTTTC.

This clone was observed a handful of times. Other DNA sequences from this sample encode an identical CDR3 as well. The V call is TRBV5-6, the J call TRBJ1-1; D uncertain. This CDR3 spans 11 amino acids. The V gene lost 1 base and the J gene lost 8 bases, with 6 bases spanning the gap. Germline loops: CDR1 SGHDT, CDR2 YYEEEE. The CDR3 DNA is TGTGCCAGCAGCTTGAGGCGAGAAGCTTTCTTT. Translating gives CASSLRREAFF. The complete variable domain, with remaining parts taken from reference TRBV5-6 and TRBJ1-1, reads DAGVTQSPTHLIKTRGQQVTLRCSPKSGHDTVSWYQQALGQGPQFIFQYYEEEERQRGNFPDRFSGHQFPNYSSELNVNALLLGDSALYLCASSLRREAFFGQGTRLTVV.

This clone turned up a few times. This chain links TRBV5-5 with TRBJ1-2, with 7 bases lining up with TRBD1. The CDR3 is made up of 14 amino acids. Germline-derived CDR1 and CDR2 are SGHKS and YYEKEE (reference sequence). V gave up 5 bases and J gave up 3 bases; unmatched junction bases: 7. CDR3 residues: CASRPGQPYYGYTF. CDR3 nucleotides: TGTGCCAGCAGACCGGGACAGCCTTACTATGGCTACACCTTC.